This entry describes one TCR beta chain. The antigen it binds to is not known. There are no base qualities to consult, and no much larger clone falls within one base. Other DNA sequences of this sample code for an identical CDR3. The source of the sample is a study of shared clonotypes between healthy human individuals (dated by TCRdb to about 2020). With respect to the entire study: Two women and a few men aged 18 to 49 years were included in the cohort. To estimate repertoire size and how much clonotypes are shared between individuals, the study performed deep sequencing of blood TCR repertoires from a few healthy adults. Per donor, three plates each were used for CD4 naive and CD4 memory, two for CD8 naive, and one for CD8 memory. Libraries were prepared and TCR repertoires were sequenced by different laboratories using diverse techniques, in order to increase sequencing depth and limit assay-specific biases. Per donor, leukapheresis produced somewhere between about 0.8 and 9.5 billion PBMCs. Overall study results and their limits: Pairwise subsampling led to the expectation that sequencing depth would affect the degree of clonotype sharing among donors. Sampling was restricted to blood, and TCR repertoires in tissues likely differ from the TCR repertoires found in blood. Naive subsets generally had larger estimated clonotype richness than memory subsets. Sharing across a few donors was observed for roughly 5% of naive CD4, less than 4% of naive CD8, about 2.3% of memory CD4, and roughly 0.4% of memory CD8 clonotypes. The genetic and exposure-history diversity represented was limited by the small number of donors. Higher generation probabilities were observed for clonotypes shared by all four sorted-subset donors than for non-shared clonotypes. Even with the large sequencing depth, rarefaction of the sorted-subset datasets indicated that sequencing was incomplete.

Using the deep immunoSEQ assay, TCR CDR3 regions were amplified from genomic DNA by multiplex PCR. Extracted genomic DNA from each cell subset was distributed evenly across all wells of several immunoSEQ 96-well plates, and each plate was treated as a replicate. For sorted subsets, each replicate PCR was loaded with approximately 200 ng genomic DNA, equivalent to 25,000 to 35,000 T cell genomes. Purified libraries were quantified with a Qubit 3.0 fluorometer, sized on a Bioanalyzer 2100, and re-quantified with the KAPA Library Quantification kit. A separate single-read 150-cycle Illumina NextSeq 550 flow cell was used to sequence each immunoSEQ 96-well plate. In the original analysis: Because the immunoSEQ output included only junctional sequences and no quality scores, the filtering could not be the same as the filtering used for full-length reads. Sequences were annotated with PyIR, a Python wrapper for IgBLAST v1.9, using IMGT germline references to assign V/J genes and CDR3. Reads were filtered out if the reads had weak V/J assignments (E-value above 1e-6), no CDR3, stop codons, out-of-frame junctions, or ambiguous translated residues. V3J clonotypes were defined as sequences sharing the same inferred V gene, J gene, and CDR3 amino acid sequence. Percentage overlap between repertoires was computed as shared unique clonotypes divided by the size of the smaller repertoire. Three approaches were used to assess repertoire richness: RTK rarefaction, the Chao1 estimator, and Recon v2.1 estimates of unobserved clonotypes. OLGA was used to compute generation probabilities for all TCRbeta clonotypes that the gDNA method yielded from a handful of donors. TCRdb took this table from immuneACCESS and kept in-frame rearrangements with V and J called. Such tables lack part of the clones; where checked against another copy, unresolved V genes explain under half of the gap, and the rest is unexplained. The V and J calls and the clone size are those of that table, but D and trimming were determined from the DNA. The sample data list millions of clones, and 90% to 95% of these were observed just once. The top ten hold over 0.12% of the sample.

The donors were healthy, HIV-negative adults who had no recently reported acute infections or vaccinations. Every donor was a Caucasian adult living in Nashville, Tennessee, USA. Magnetic negative selection was used to enrich CD4+ T cells, after which naive cells were positively selected on CD45RA and the negative fraction became the memory subset. Blood was collected by leukapheresis, and PBMCs were isolated by Ficoll-Histopaque density gradient centrifugation and then cryopreserved in liquid nitrogen vapor phase. Purity and quantity of every magnetically sorted T cell population were checked by analytical flow cytometry. Genomic DNA was isolated from each sorted fraction and quantified by UV absorbance on a Nanodrop 2000c. Here V drops 0 bases and J drops 0 bases, and the junction holds 2 bases not matched to any gene. According to the germline V gene, CDR1 reads SGDLS and CDR2 reads YYNGEE. Taken from cysteine to phenylalanine, the CDR3 has 16 residues. Kept here is only the CDR3 DNA, which spans 48 bases and is read in frame from base 1.

The receptor's source is a man aged 18-30 years in good health. The sequence links TRBV9 to TRBJ1-4, and TRBD1 matches 7 of the central bases. The sample was naive CD4+ T cells sorted from blood. Sample cell subset or site, as interpreted from the label and publication: CD45RA+ positively selected. DNA sequence: TGTGCCAGCAGCGTAGACAGGGGAACAACTAATGAAAAACTGTTTTTT. Translated, it gives CASSVDRGTTNEKLFF.